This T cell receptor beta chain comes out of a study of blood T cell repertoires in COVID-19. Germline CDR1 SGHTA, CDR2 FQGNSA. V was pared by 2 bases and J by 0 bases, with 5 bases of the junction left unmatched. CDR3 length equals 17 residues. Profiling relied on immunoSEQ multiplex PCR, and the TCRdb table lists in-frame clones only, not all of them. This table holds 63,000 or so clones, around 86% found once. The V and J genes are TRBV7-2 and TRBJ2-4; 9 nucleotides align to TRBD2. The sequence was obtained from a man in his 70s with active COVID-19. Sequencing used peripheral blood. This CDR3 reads CASSLRASGVAKNIQYF. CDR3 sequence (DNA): TGTGCCAGCAGCTTAAGAGCTAGCGGGGTAGCCAAAAACATTCAGTACTTC.